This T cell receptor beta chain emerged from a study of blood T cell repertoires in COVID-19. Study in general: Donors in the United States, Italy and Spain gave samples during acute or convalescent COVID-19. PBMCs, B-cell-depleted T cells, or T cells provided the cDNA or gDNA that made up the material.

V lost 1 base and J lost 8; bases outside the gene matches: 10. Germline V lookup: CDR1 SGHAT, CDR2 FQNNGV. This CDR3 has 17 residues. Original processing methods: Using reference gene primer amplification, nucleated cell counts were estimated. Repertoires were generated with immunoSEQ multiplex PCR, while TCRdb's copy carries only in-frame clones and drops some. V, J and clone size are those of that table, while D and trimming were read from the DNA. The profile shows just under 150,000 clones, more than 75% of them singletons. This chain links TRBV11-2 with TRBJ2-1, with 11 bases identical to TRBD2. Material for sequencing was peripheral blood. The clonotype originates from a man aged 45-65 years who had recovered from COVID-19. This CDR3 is CASSLGFSGGETDEQFF. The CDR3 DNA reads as TGTGCCAGCAGCTTAGGTTTTAGCGGGGGGGAAACTGATGAGCAGTTCTTC.